This T cell receptor (beta chain) was found in a study of T cell repertoires in cytomegalovirus infection. Study-level background: Recently identified HLA-C-restricted CMV epitopes were used, and well-studied HLA-B-restricted CMV epitopes were used as well.

CDR1 is KGHSH, CDR2 LQKENI, per germline. This CDR3 comprises 18 residues. Trimming took off 3 bases at V and 5 bases at J, with 20 bases between the two ends. A word on this clonotype: The antigen is unknown.

TCRdb reanalysed the reads using MiXCR and keeps one entry per CDR3 protein. The data show about 770,000 distinct CDR3 sequences, 25% to 35% seen once. Study conclusions and caveats: Of the TCR beta families, the public ones yielded a cumulative frequency that identified carriers of CMV plus the relevant HLA.

The rearrangement links TRBV18 to TRBJ1-6, with D unresolved. Sequenced here: cultured CD8+ T cells from PBMCs, sampled from culture after CMV antigen stimulation. This TCR came from a human donor in good health (CMV status not recorded). Some clones in this sample may be carry-over from other donors' samples. DNA of the CDR3: TGTGCCAGCTCACCCCTCTTCTCAAACCTGGGAGATAATTCACCCCTCCACTTT. Protein: CASSPLFSNLGDNSPLHF.